A single sample is the source of the 9 T cell receptor beta chains below, sequenced in a study of T cells after yellow fever vaccination. TCRdb independently ran MiXCR on the 5' RACE reads; one entry per CDR3 protein. Seen here are 310,000 or so distinct CDR3 sequences, more than 3% observed once, and the top ten hold roughly a quarter. The sequenced sample was PBMCs, obtained on the day of the yellow fever booster vaccination. These receptors all stem from a man between 18 and 29 years old who received the YFV17D yellow fever vaccine.

The table lists this clonotype with many counts. The rearrangement links TRBV18 to TRBJ1-4; no firm D call. CDR3 length equals 14 residues. V was cut by 2 bases and J by 0 bases, with 4 bases left in between. Germline CDR1 is KGHSH and CDR2 is LQKENI. CDR3 sequence reads: CASSPGATNEKLFF. For the CDR3, the DNA is TGTGCCAGCTCACCAGGGGCAACTAATGAAAAACTGTTTTTT.

The V call is TRBV5-4, the J call TRBJ2-4; D perhaps matches TRBD2 (6 bases). V was shortened by 6 bases and J by 5 bases, with 12 bases between the two germline ends. CDR1 is SGHNT and CDR2 is YYREEE in the germline V gene (reference sequence). This CDR3 has 13 residues. The CDR3 nucleotides are TGTGCCAGCACCCTGTGGGGGGAAAACATTCAGTACTTC. Translated, it gives CASTLWGENIQYF.

This clonotype was observed many times. The CDR3 here is CASSVGTGGDYYEQYF. As DNA, the CDR3 is TGTGCCAGCAGCGTCGGGACAGGGGGCGATTACTACGAGCAGTACTTC. The V and J genes are TRBV7-2 and TRBJ2-7; 12 bases line up with TRBD1. The CDR3 is 16 amino acids. The V gene end was trimmed by 5 bases and the J gene end by 3 bases; junction bases not matched to a gene: 8. In germline, CDR1 is SGHTA, CDR2 FQGNSA.

The V and J genes are TRBV15 and TRBJ2-6, with D perhaps matching TRBD1 (6 bases). The CDR3 has 18 residues. From germline, CDR1 is LNHNV and CDR2 YYDKDF (reference sequence). Between the trimmed V and J ends, which lost 8 bases and 1 base, there was a span of 21 bases. The CDR3 loop is CATAPSQGIASGANVLTF. As DNA, the CDR3 is TGTGCCACCGCCCCAAGCCAGGGGATTGCTTCTGGGGCCAACGTCCTGACTTTC.

This clonotype appeared many times. The rearrangement joins TRBV29-1 to TRBJ1-1; maybe TRBD1 (5 bases). Trimming took 5 bases from V and 4 from J, leaving 8 bases between them. CDR1 is SQVTM and CDR2 is ANQGSEA in the germline V gene. The CDR3 runs 11 residues. The CDR3 is CSVQGTTEAFF. The CDR3 DNA reads as TGCAGCGTTCAGGGTACCACTGAAGCTTTCTTT.

This clonotype was detected ten times or more. The rearrangement joins TRBV2 to TRBJ1-5; TRBD1 might be the D (5 bases). Germline CDR1 SNHLY, CDR2 FYNNEI. The germline V and J ends were trimmed by 1 base and 9 bases, with 7 bases remaining between them. The CDR3 loop spans 12 amino acids. Written as DNA, the CDR3 is TGTGCCAGCAGTGAAGAGCAGGGGCCCCAGCATTTT. Residues: CASSEEQGPQHF.

The chain is built from TRBV6-2 or TRBV6-3 and TRBJ2-7, with 8 positions matching TRBD1. Unmatched junction bases numbered 6, after V lost 6 bases and J lost 2 bases. CDR1 is MNHEY and CDR2 is SVGEGT in the germline V gene. The CDR3 runs 14 residues. The CDR3 bases are TGTGCCAGCAGAGCGGACAGGGCGACCTACGAGCAGTACGTC. It yields the protein CASRADRATYEQYV.

Only a few counts were recorded for this clonotype. This chain uses TRBV4-3 with TRBJ1-1, with a weak D call TRBD1 (6 bases). Trimming pared 1 base from V and 0 bases from J, leaving 12 bases between. From germline, CDR1 is LGHNA and CDR2 YSLEER. The CDR3 is 16 residues long. The CDR3 sequence: CASSQVYRAMNTEAFF. DNA for the CDR3: TGCGCCAGCAGCCAAGTTTACAGGGCAATGAACACTGAAGCTTTCTTT.

This clonotype was counted between two and nine times. The chain is built from TRBV18 and TRBJ2-5; D is possibly TRBD1 (6 bases). The ends were cut back, 6 bases at V and 0 bases at J, with 23 bases in the middle. Germline V CDR1 and CDR2: KGHSH, LQKENI. CDR3 size: 18 residues. CDR3 sequence: CASSTKGQGRFYQETQYF. CDR3 sequence (DNA): TGTGCCAGCTCTACGAAAGGGCAGGGGCGGTTCTACCAAGAGACCCAGTACTTC.